This paragraph covers one T cell receptor beta chain sequence. Its specificity is not known. The sample belongs to a study of cytomegalovirus exposure and HLA in healthy donors. Whole-study results and caveats: HLA-A and HLA-B allele assignments for most subjects were reportedly predicted accurately using TCR beta sequences. Several top significant clusters appeared, in a later analysis, to be linked to common viral pathogens. In a later analysis, HLA-associated beta chains showed higher expansion and lower generation probabilities than comparable chains. Previously analyzed data showed that most TCR beta V segments were productive at a frequency of about 87% or about 30%.

The CDR3 totals 14 residues. Germline CDR1 and CDR2: MGHDK and SYGVNS. Trimming stripped 5 bases from V and 3 bases from J, with 8 bases between. Primers for the PCR totalled 60 Vbeta and 13 Jbeta. The assay was immunoSEQ multiplex PCR, and TCRdb's table has in-frame clones only and misses some. This sample has more than 130,000 clones, with roughly four fifths found just once. This receptor was obtained from a human donor in good health. V gene TRBV25-1 combines with J gene TRBJ2-6; D might be TRBD2 (6 bases). Sequencing input: PBMCs. CDR3 sequence: CASSNSGGANVLTF. The CDR3 bases are TGTGCCAGCAGTAATAGCGGTGGGGCCAACGTCCTGACTTTC.